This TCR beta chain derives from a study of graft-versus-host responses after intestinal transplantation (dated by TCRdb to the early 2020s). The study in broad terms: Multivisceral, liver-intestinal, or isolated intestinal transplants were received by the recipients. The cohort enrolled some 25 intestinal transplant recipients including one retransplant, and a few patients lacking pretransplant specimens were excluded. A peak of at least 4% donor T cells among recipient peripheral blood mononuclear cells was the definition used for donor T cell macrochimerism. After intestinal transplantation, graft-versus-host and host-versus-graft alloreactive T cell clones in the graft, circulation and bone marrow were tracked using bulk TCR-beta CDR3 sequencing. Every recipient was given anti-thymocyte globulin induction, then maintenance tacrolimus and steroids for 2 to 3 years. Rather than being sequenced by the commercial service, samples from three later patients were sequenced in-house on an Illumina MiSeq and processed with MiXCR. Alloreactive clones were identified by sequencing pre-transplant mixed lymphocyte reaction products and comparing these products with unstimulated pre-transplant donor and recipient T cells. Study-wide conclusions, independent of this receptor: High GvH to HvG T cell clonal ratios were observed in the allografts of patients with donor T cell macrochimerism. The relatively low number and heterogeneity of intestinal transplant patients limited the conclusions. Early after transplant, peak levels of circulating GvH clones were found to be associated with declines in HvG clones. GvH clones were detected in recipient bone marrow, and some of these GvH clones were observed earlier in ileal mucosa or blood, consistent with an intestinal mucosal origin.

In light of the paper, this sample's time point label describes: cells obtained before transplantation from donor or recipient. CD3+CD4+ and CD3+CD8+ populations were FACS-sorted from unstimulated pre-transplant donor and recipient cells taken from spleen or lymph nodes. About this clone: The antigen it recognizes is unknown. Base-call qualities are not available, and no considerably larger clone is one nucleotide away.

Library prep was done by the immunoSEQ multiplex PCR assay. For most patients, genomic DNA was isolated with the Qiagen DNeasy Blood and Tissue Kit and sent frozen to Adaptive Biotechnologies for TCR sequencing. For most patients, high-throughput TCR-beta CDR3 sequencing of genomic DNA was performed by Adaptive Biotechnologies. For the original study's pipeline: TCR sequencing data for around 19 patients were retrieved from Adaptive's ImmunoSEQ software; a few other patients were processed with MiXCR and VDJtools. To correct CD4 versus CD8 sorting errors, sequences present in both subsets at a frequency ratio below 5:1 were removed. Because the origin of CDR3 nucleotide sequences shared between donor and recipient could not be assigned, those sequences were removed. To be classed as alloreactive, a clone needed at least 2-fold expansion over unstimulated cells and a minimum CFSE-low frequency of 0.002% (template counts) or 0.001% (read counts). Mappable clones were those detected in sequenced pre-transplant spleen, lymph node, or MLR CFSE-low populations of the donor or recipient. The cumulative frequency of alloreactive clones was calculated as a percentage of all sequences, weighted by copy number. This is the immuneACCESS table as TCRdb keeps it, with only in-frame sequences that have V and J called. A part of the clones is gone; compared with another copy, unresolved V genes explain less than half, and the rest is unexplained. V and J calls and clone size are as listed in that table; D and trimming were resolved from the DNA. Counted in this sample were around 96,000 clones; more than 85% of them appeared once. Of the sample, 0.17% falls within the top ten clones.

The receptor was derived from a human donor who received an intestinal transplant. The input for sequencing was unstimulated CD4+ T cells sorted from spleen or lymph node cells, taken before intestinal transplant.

The CDR3 region has the sequence CASSQEYMRNEAFF. The nucleotides read TGCGCCAGCAGCCAAGAGTACATGAGGAATGAAGCTTTCTTT. The sequence is built from TRBV4-1 and TRBJ1-1; no D gene is confidently identified. From the cysteine up to the phenylalanine, the CDR3 has a length of 14 residues. Just the 42-base CDR3 DNA is kept, in frame starting at base 1. From the germline V gene, CDR1 is MGHRA and CDR2 is YSYEKL. V sheds 0 bases and J sheds 7 bases, leaving 12 bases between their ends.